The rows below give T cell receptor beta chains drawn from one sample of a study of blood T cell repertoires in COVID-19. The assay was immunoSEQ multiplex PCR, and TCRdb's table has in-frame clones only and misses some. This sample yields 270,000 or so clones, of which approximately 84% are seen a single time; about 3% belongs to the top ten. The sequenced sample consisted of PBMCs or T cells enriched from blood (not recorded which). The receptors originated from a man aged 45 to 65 who had recovered from COVID-19. Both conserved end residues are part of each CDR3. The D gene is left open where the match is weak. Clone sizes are given selectively: once, few, many, or a class where the clone is expanded.

TRBJ2-7	TRBD2	TRBV25-1	few	CASSESGRAGGNPSEQYF	TGTGCCAGCAGTGAATCTGGGAGAGCGGGAGGGAACCCCTCCGAGCAGTACTTC
TRBJ2-1	.	TRBV7-9	.	CASSKTTTYNEQFF	TGTGCCAGCAGCAAGACTACTACCTACAATGAGCAGTTCTTC
TRBJ1-5	.	TRBV19	once	CASSIQGSGNQPQHF	TGTGCCAGTAGTATTCAGGGGTCTGGCAATCAGCCCCAGCATTTT
TRBJ2-3	TRBD2	TRBV5-4	.	CASSLVLRGGPDTQYF	TGTGCCAGCAGCTTGGTGTTGCGGGGGGGCCCAGATACGCAGTATTTT
TRBJ2-7	TRBD1	TRBV30	.	CAWARDRGSYEQYF	TGTGCCTGGGCCCGGGACAGGGGCTCCTACGAGCAGTACTTC
TRBJ1-5	TRBD1	TRBV28	.	CASNEQGRSNQPQHF	TGTGCCAGCAACGAACAGGGGAGAAGCAATCAGCCCCAGCATTTT
TRBJ1-5	TRBD1	TRBV19	.	CASSIAGQGGRGQPQHF	TGTGCCAGTAGTATAGCGGGACAGGGGGGAAGGGGTCAGCCCCAGCATTTT
TRBJ2-3	.	TRBV5-6	.	CASSAGGRAYTQYF	TGTGCCAGCAGCGCCGGGGGGCGGGCGTATACGCAGTATTTT
TRBJ2-7	.	TRBV29-1	.	CSAGDGGYEQYF	TGCAGCGCGGGGGACGGAGGCTACGAGCAGTACTTC
TRBJ2-5	TRBD2	TRBV27	.	CASSSGLSRETQYF	TGTGCCAGCAGTTCGGGACTAAGTAGAGAGACCCAGTACTTC
TRBJ2-7	TRBD1	TRBV5-1	.	CASSLTGVSSYEQYF	TGCGCCAGCAGCTTAACAGGGGTGAGCTCCTACGAGCAGTACTTC
TRBJ2-7	.	TRBV6-5	few	CASSRGPSYEQYF	TGTGCCAGCAGCCGAGGGCCTTCCTACGAGCAGTACTTC
TRBJ2-7	TRBD1	TRBV6-2/TRBV6-3	once	CASSYPRTGGEQYF	TGTGCCAGCAGTTACCCTCGGACAGGAGGCGAGCAGTACTTC
TRBJ2-5	TRBD2	TRBV24-1	.	CATSEGGSGKETQYF	TGTGCCACCAGTGAGGGGGGTAGCGGGAAAGAGACCCAGTACTTC
TRBJ1-2	TRBD1	TRBV7-9	.	CASIPSDREAYGYTF	TGTGCCAGCATCCCCTCGGACAGGGAGGCGTATGGCTACACCTTC
TRBJ2-2	.	TRBV2	.	CASSVRGGTGELFF	TGTGCCAGCAGTGTCAGGGGTGGCACCGGGGAGCTGTTTTTT
TRBJ2-7	TRBD2	TRBV19	.	CASSSSAGGQSEQYF	TGTGCCAGTAGTTCATCAGCGGGAGGACAATCGGAGCAGTACTTC
TRBJ1-1	TRBD1	TRBV19	.	CASSREGTGPNTEAFF	TGTGCCAGTAGTCGTGAGGGGACAGGGCCGAACACTGAAGCTTTCTTT
TRBJ2-7	.	TRBV27	few	CASSLSIYAGGSSYEQYF	TGTGCCAGCAGTTTATCGATATATGCTGGGGGGTCGTCCTACGAGCAGTACTTC
TRBJ1-6	TRBD1	TRBV6-4	.	CASTQQGSRSPLHF	TGTGCCAGCACCCAACAGGGGTCCCGTTCACCCCTCCACTTT
TRBJ2-5	TRBD2	TRBV7-9	.	CASSPSLAGGQETQYF	TGTGCCAGCAGCCCCTCGCTAGCGGGAGGGCAAGAGACCCAGTACTTC
TRBJ1-1	.	TRBV15	once	CATSRGGIEGTEAFF	TGTGCCACCAGCAGAGGAGGGATAGAAGGGACTGAAGCTTTCTTT
TRBJ2-7	TRBD2	TRBV6-5	.	CASSYQRERYEQYF	TGTGCCAGCAGTTACCAGCGGGAGAGGTACGAGCAGTACTTC
TRBJ1-2	.	TRBV28	.	CASSFGVRRGYGYTF	TGTGCCAGCAGTTTTGGCGTCCGACGAGGGTATGGCTACACCTTC
TRBJ2-2	TRBD2	TRBV24-1	.	CATSERGLGVTGELFF	TGTGCCACCAGTGAGAGGGGACTAGGGGTAACCGGGGAGCTGTTTTTT
TRBJ1-1	.	TRBV11-3	.	CASSLNGQPNTEAFF	TGTGCCAGCAGCTTAAATGGGCAGCCTAACACTGAAGCTTTCTTT
TRBJ1-1	.	TRBV28	few	CASSKGVNTEAFF	TGTGCCAGCAGTAAAGGGGTGAACACTGAAGCTTTCTTT
TRBJ2-7	TRBD1	TRBV7-6	.	CASSRQGLVSEQYF	TGTGCCAGCAGCCGACAGGGATTGGTCTCCGAGCAGTACTTC
TRBJ2-5	.	TRBV20-1	.	CSASSETQYF	TGCAGTGCTAGTTCTGAGACCCAGTACTTC
TRBJ1-2	.	TRBV28	.	CASSLKPTRNYGYTF	TGTGCCAGCAGTTTAAAACCGACTCGTAACTATGGCTACACCTTC
TRBJ1-2	.	TRBV6-5	.	CASSYSMNSYRYGYTF	TGTGCCAGCAGTTACTCGATGAACAGTTATCGCTATGGCTACACCTTC
TRBJ2-7	.	TRBV19	.	CASSRRSGSSYEQYF	TGTGCCAGTAGTAGAAGGAGCGGCAGCTCCTACGAGCAGTACTTC
TRBJ1-1	TRBD1	TRBV11-2	once	CASSPGSTGSAFF	TGTGCCAGCAGCCCCGGGTCGACAGGGTCGGCTTTCTTT
TRBJ1-1	.	TRBV7-9	.	CASSLSGRAEAFF	TGTGCCAGCAGCTTATCGGGGAGAGCTGAAGCTTTCTTT
TRBJ1-5	.	TRBV4-2	.	CASSQDTQPQHF	TGTGCCAGCAGCCAGGACACTCAGCCCCAGCATTTT
TRBJ1-5	.	TRBV5-4	.	CASSLAGGTGQPQHF	TGTGCCAGCAGCTTGGCGGGGGGCACAGGACAGCCCCAGCATTTT
TRBJ1-1	TRBD1	TRBV7-2	.	CASSLGRGRVTTEAFF	TGTGCCAGCAGCTTAGGTAGGGGGCGGGTGACAACTGAAGCTTTCTTT
TRBJ1-2	.	TRBV30	.	CAWSVHHRGITNYGYTF	TGTGCCTGGAGTGTACACCACCGGGGAATAACTAACTATGGCTACACCTTC
TRBJ2-5	.	TRBV12-3/TRBV12-4	.	CASRPRGRETQYF	TGTGCCAGCAGACCTAGGGGGAGAGAGACCCAGTACTTC
TRBJ1-2	.	TRBV7-8	.	CASRQGRDRRGYTF	TGTGCCAGCAGACAGGGCCGGGACCGAAGAGGCTACACCTTC
TRBJ2-7	.	TRBV18	few	CASSPETVSYEQYF	TGTGCCAGCTCACCAGAGACAGTCTCCTACGAGCAGTACTTC